Listed here are 22 T cell receptor beta chains from one sample, sequenced in a study of CD8 T cells in Susac syndrome. With random hexamers, roughly 0.45 to 1 ug RNA was reverse transcribed. Each CDR3 protein gets one entry after TCRdb re-called the immunoSEQ multiplex PCR reads with MiXCR. The repertoire consists of more than 150,000 distinct CDR3 sequences, with roughly 95% occurring once and the leading ten covering around 0.092%. Input material: CD4+ T cells from PBMCs. The receptor set was obtained from a human donor with Susac syndrome.

The chain joins TRBV6-2 or TRBV6-3 to TRBJ2-1; D is perhaps TRBD2 (7 bases). The CDR3 runs to 17 residues. CDR1 is MNHEY, CDR2 SVGEGT, per germline. V shed 3 bases and J shed 0 bases, with 15 bases lying between them. CDR3 DNA: TGTGCCAGCAGTTATGTGGCGGGGGCCAGCTCCTACAATGAGCAGTTCTTC. This encodes CASSYVAGASSYNEQFF.

The CDR3, as DNA: TGTGCCACCAGTGATTCCCGGGACAGGGTTTCCTCCTACGAGCAGTACTTC. Translation gives CATSDSRDRVSSYEQYF. The chain employs TRBV24-1 and TRBJ2-7; 9 nucleotides align to TRBD1. Trimming removed 2 bases from V and 0 bases from J; junction bases left unmatched: 7. The CDR3 runs 17 residues. Germline assignment: CDR1 KGHDR and CDR2 SFDVKD.

This chain uses TRBV19 with TRBJ1-2, with D perhaps TRBD1 (6 bases). The V end lost 5 bases, the J end lost 5 bases, and 15 bases lay between the germline ends. In germline, CDR1 is LNHDA, CDR2 SQIVND (reference sequence). The CDR3 is 14 amino acids. The CDR3 sequence is CASSPLQGGYGYTF. In nucleotides, the CDR3 is TGTGCCAGTAGTCCACTACAGGGCGGGTATGGCTACACCTTC.

The J gene is TRBJ2-1, the V gene TRBV14, with D perhaps TRBD1 (5 bases). Germline V gives CDR1 SGHDN, CDR2 FVKESK. This CDR3 has 12 residues. Trimming removed 1 base from V and 8 bases from J, with 6 bases in between. The CDR3 here is CASSQGRDEQFF. CDR3 DNA: TGTGCCAGCAGCCAAGGCAGGGATGAGCAGTTCTTC.

This chain uses TRBV5-4 with TRBJ2-6, with D hard to call. CDR3 length: 15 amino acids. V lost 0 bases, J lost 0 bases, and 4 bases lay in between. Germline V CDR1 and CDR2: SGHNT, YYREEE (reference sequence). In DNA form, the CDR3 reads TGTGCCAGCAGCTTGGTTTCCTCTGGGGCCAACGTCCTGACTTTC. Translating it yields CASSLVSSGANVLTF.

V gene TRBV5-1 combines with J gene TRBJ1-2; D uncertain. The CDR3 runs to 11 residues. Germline-derived CDR1 and CDR2 are SGHRS and YFSETQ. V lost 4 bases and J lost 7, with 8 bases in between. Here the CDR3 reads CASSEGGGYTF. As DNA, the CDR3 is TGCGCCAGCAGCGAAGGAGGTGGCTACACCTTC.

V gene TRBV25-1 combines with J gene TRBJ2-5; 7 nucleotides match TRBD1. The CDR3 has 12 residues. Per the germline V gene, CDR1 is MGHDK and CDR2 is SYGVNS. J lost 3 bases, V lost 5 bases, and 0 bases had no gene match. CDR3 bases: TGTGCCAGCAGTACAGGGGAAGAGACCCAGTACTTC. It translates to CASSTGEETQYF.

V gene TRBV11-2 combines with J gene TRBJ2-7; the D is unclear. The CDR3 is 14 residues long. Per germline, CDR1 SGHAT and CDR2 FQNNGV. V gave up 0 bases and J gave up 0 bases, with 6 bases separating them. CDR3 sequence (DNA): TGTGCCAGCAGCTTAGAGATCAACTCCTACGAGCAGTACTTC. It specifies CASSLEINSYEQYF.

This clonotype was seen just once. The rearrangement joins TRBV6-2 or TRBV6-3 to TRBJ2-2, with D unclear. CDR1 MNHEY and CDR2 SVGEGT come from the germline V gene. This CDR3 has 16 amino acids. The ends were cut back, 2 bases at V and 0 bases at J, with 10 bases in the middle. CDR3 sequence (DNA): TGTGCCAGCAGTTACAGGAATACAGCGAACACCGGGGAGCTGTTTTTT. Translated: CASSYRNTANTGELFF.

The rearrangement links TRBV20-1 to TRBJ2-3; D unclear. V shed 6 bases and J shed 2 bases, with 12 bases lying between them. Per germline, CDR1 DFQATT and CDR2 SNEGSKA (reference sequence). This CDR3 spans 13 amino acids. CDR3 bases: TGCAGTGCCAGGAGATTCCTCACAGATACGCAGTATTTT. Translating gives CSARRFLTDTQYF.

The chain uses TRBV4-3 and TRBJ1-5, with unresolved D. Germline V CDR1 and CDR2: LGHNA, YSLEER. This CDR3 spans 14 amino acids. The ends were cut back, 4 bases at V and 2 bases at J, with 9 bases in the middle. Here the CDR3 reads CASSRRRGNQPQHF. CDR3 bases: TGCGCCAGCAGCCGCCGACGCGGCAATCAGCCCCAGCATTTT.

The V gene is TRBV5-1, the J gene TRBJ1-2; D is unresolved. With 0 bases removed from V and 5 bases from J, the gap between germline ends came to 8 bases. Germline-derived CDR1 and CDR2 are SGHRS and YFSETQ. The CDR3 spans 13 residues. CDR3 amino acids: CASSLASSYGYTF. The CDR3 coding sequence is TGCGCCAGCAGCTTGGCCTCATCTTATGGCTACACCTTC.

The chain combines TRBV24-1 with TRBJ2-3; the D is unclear. The CDR3 is made up of 14 amino acids. V was pared by 4 bases and J by 6 bases, with 13 bases between. The germline V gene has CDR1 KGHDR and CDR2 SFDVKD. CDR3 sequence: CATSDPGRGDTQYF. DNA of the CDR3: TGTGCCACCAGTGACCCCGGTCGAGGCGATACGCAGTATTTT.

This clonotype showed up just once. The chain joins TRBV6-5 to TRBJ2-7; D is perhaps TRBD2 (6 bases). CDR3 length: 15 residues. The germline V and J ends were trimmed by 0 bases and 6 bases, with 15 bases remaining between them. The germline V gene has CDR1 MNHEY and CDR2 SVGAGI. The CDR3 sequence: CASSYSNGGQFEQYF. CDR3 DNA sequence: TGTGCCAGCAGTTACTCGAACGGGGGTCAGTTCGAGCAGTACTTC.

This clonotype was counted only a few times. This chain joins TRBV18 and TRBJ1-1; D perhaps matches TRBD1 (6 bases). The CDR3 covers 15 residues. V was trimmed by 0 bases and J by 2 bases, leaving 10 bases between them. The germline V gene encodes CDR1 KGHSH and CDR2 LQKENI. The CDR3 spells CASSPPTGLNTEAFF. In DNA, the CDR3 is TGTGCCAGCTCACCACCTACAGGGCTAAACACTGAAGCTTTCTTT. Full variable domain (missing parts from reference TRBV18 and TRBJ1-1): NAGVMQNPRHLVRRRGQEARLRCSPMKGHSHVYWYRQLPEEGLKFMVYLQKENIIDESGMPKERFSAEFPKEGPSILRIQQVVRGDSAAYFCASSPPTGLNTEAFFGQGTRLTVV.

This chain uses TRBV12-3 or TRBV12-4 with TRBJ2-5; D call uncertain. CDR3 length: 13 amino acids. Between the trimmed V and J ends, which lost 3 bases and 2 bases, there was a span of 7 bases. The CDR3 loop reads CASSFWRQETQYF. CDR3 DNA: TGTGCCAGCAGTTTTTGGAGACAAGAGACCCAGTACTTC.

The rearrangement links TRBV20-1 to TRBJ2-3, with D possibly being TRBD1 (5 bases). CDR1 is DFQATT, CDR2 SNEGSKA, per germline (reference sequence). The CDR3 has 11 amino acids. Trimming took 5 bases from V and 3 from J, leaving 6 bases between them. In DNA, the CDR3 is TGCAGTGCTCGACAGACAGATACGCAGTATTTT. This gives the protein CSARQTDTQYF.

The chain combines TRBV20-1 with TRBJ1-2, with TRBD1 as a possible D gene (6 bases). V lost 1 base, J lost 0 bases, and 12 bases lay in between. CDR3 size: 15 residues. Germline V CDR1 and CDR2: DFQATT, SNEGSKA (reference sequence). In nucleotides, the CDR3 is TGCAGTGCTAGAGGGGGGCCACTCTCTAACTATGGCTACACCTTC. Translated: CSARGGPLSNYGYTF.

The gene calls are TRBV24-1 and TRBJ2-1; D tentatively fits TRBD1 or TRBD2 (5 bases each). The CDR3 covers 13 residues. Trimming pared 10 bases from V and 5 bases from J, leaving 14 bases between. Germline loops: CDR1 KGHDR, CDR2 SFDVKD. Here the CDR3 reads CATSTGTHNEQFF. For the CDR3, the DNA is TGTGCCACTTCAACCGGGACCCACAATGAGCAGTTCTTC.

This chain connects TRBV30 to TRBJ1-1, with a possible D match to TRBD1 (5 bases). CDR1 is GTSNPN, CDR2 SVGIG, per germline (reference sequence). CDR3 length: 15 amino acids. V was pared by 5 bases and J by 0 bases, with 16 bases between. The CDR3 DNA follows: TGTGCCTGGTCGGGGGAAGCGGGGATGAACACTGAAGCTTTCTTT. Translation gives CAWSGEAGMNTEAFF.

This sequence joins TRBV18 and TRBJ2-7, with a possible D match to TRBD1 (6 bases). Germline V gene lookup returns CDR1 KGHSH and CDR2 LQKENI. The CDR3 consists of 14 residues. Trimming shortened V by 4 bases and J by 1 base, and 11 bases separated the two germline ends. DNA of the CDR3: TGTGCCAGCTCACTTAGGACAGCGTCCTACGAGCAGTACTTC. Protein: CASSLRTASYEQYF.

The chain uses TRBV19 and TRBJ2-7; D is undetermined. Looked up from germline, CDR1 is LNHDA and CDR2 is SQIVND (reference sequence). The CDR3 sequence is 15 residues long. Between the trimmed V and J ends, which lost 0 bases and 6 bases, there was a span of 15 bases. CDR3 in amino acids: CASSIDLRSSAEQYF. Written as DNA, the CDR3 is TGTGCCAGTAGTATAGATCTCAGAAGCAGCGCCGAGCAGTACTTC.